This is a list of T cell receptor beta chains from one sample in a study of response to subunit inactivated influenza vaccine. TCRdb used MiXCR to reprocess the RT-PCR reads, holding one entry per CDR3 protein. The sample lists 650,000 or so distinct CDR3 sequences; about 15% were seen once. The source was PBMCs from blood, collected less than 15 days before vaccination. Receptor source: a man in his fifties who received an inactivated influenza vaccine. The CDR3 runs from the conserved cysteine through the conserved F or W. The order of the fields is V gene, CDR3 protein.

V gene: TRBV5-6
CDR3 protein: CASSPMGGEGYTF

V gene: TRBV4-2
CDR3 protein: CASSQGGRAGDTQYF

V gene: TRBV7-8
CDR3 protein: CASSLWGANTDTQYF

V gene: TRBV6-2/TRBV6-3
CDR3 protein: CASSWTGRDGYTF

V gene: TRBV6-2/TRBV6-3
CDR3 protein: CASRTGTWGLNEQFF

V gene: TRBV25-1
CDR3 protein: CASSEVGGRARDTQYF

V gene: TRBV20-1
CDR3 protein: CSARLRDRAFNEQFF

V gene: TRBV20-1
CDR3 protein: CSAREFTRPTYEQYF

V gene: TRBV9
CDR3 protein: CASSVGGGLFGELFF

V gene: TRBV5-1
CDR3 protein: CASSDGQKISPLHF

V gene: TRBV5-1
CDR3 protein: CASSRGTGGVYNEQFF

V gene: TRBV27
CDR3 protein: CASSYLQGSTEAFF

V gene: TRBV29-1
CDR3 protein: CSVGAGGDSPLHF

V gene: TRBV6-2/TRBV6-3
CDR3 protein: CASRVPGPNTGELFF

V gene: TRBV20-1
CDR3 protein: CSARERDRGVAYEQYF

V gene: TRBV5-1
CDR3 protein: CASSLRDRMNSPLHF

V gene: TRBV6-2/TRBV6-3
CDR3 protein: CASSYTPGTGFINQPQHF

V gene: TRBV10-3
CDR3 protein: CAIRGLTGTSGRDNEQFF

V gene: TRBV19
CDR3 protein: CASSKGTSVNYEQYF

V gene: TRBV27
CDR3 protein: CASRQGARFTEAFF

V gene: TRBV6-5
CDR3 protein: CASSYSKRGRDTIYF

V gene: TRBV15
CDR3 protein: CATSRDSEVYGYTF

V gene: TRBV4-3
CDR3 protein: CASSQTRDSEKLFF

V gene: TRBV9
CDR3 protein: CASSPQGDYEQYF

V gene: TRBV4-3
CDR3 protein: CASSQPRGNTGELFF

V gene: TRBV5-1
CDR3 protein: CASRRKDRERVQETQYF

V gene: TRBV7-8
CDR3 protein: CASERRLYNEQFF

V gene: TRBV20-1
CDR3 protein: CSASRGLGSYEQYF

V gene: TRBV7-2
CDR3 protein: CASSLVAGNEQFF

V gene: TRBV3-1
CDR3 protein: CASSQDTWRSNEKLFF

V gene: TRBV27
CDR3 protein: CASSPAGGLGTGELFF

V gene: TRBV5-1
CDR3 protein: CASTRSGGADTQYF

V gene: TRBV20-1
CDR3 protein: CSARSETGMGNQPQHF

V gene: TRBV4-3
CDR3 protein: CASSQEASGGEQFF

V gene: TRBV9
CDR3 protein: CASSVSSPVFCQPQHF

V gene: TRBV7-6
CDR3 protein: CASSLASVTIYEQYF

V gene: TRBV5-6
CDR3 protein: CASSLSLSGLAKNIQYF

V gene: TRBV6-5
CDR3 protein: CASSYGYGDSQETQYF

V gene: TRBV12-3/TRBV12-4
CDR3 protein: CASSLIVVGQDNQPQHF

V gene: TRBV2
CDR3 protein: CASSVQGGWEQYF

V gene: TRBV6-5
CDR3 protein: CASSYWGVGTGELFF